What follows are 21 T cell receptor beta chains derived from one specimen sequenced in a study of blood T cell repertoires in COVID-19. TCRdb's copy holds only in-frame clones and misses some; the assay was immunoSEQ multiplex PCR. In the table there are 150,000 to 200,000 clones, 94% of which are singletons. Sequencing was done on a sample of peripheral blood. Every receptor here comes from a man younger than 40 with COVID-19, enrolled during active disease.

The CDR3 region is CASSYLGQVGTF. Written as DNA, the CDR3 is TGTGCCAGCAGTTACCTCGGACAAGTTGGCACCTTC. J is TRBJ1-2 and V is TRBV2; tentatively, D is TRBD1 (5 bases). Trimming cost V 5 bases and J 13 bases, with 17 bases left between them. Germline V gives CDR1 SNHLY, CDR2 FYNNEI. CDR3 length: 12 amino acids.

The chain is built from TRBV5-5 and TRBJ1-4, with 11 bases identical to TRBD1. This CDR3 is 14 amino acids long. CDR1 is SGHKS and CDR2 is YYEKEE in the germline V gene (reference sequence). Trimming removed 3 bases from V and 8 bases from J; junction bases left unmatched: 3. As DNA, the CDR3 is TGTGCCAGCAGCTCCGGGACAGGGGGAGAAAAACTGTTTTTT. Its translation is CASSSGTGGEKLFF.

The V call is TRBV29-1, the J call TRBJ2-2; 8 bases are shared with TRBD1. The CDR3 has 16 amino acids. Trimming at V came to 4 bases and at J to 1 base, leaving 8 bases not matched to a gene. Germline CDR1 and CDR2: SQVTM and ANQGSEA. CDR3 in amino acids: CSVGSQGARNTGELFF. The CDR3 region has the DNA TGCAGCGTTGGGTCGCAGGGGGCAAGGAACACCGGGGAGCTGTTTTTT.

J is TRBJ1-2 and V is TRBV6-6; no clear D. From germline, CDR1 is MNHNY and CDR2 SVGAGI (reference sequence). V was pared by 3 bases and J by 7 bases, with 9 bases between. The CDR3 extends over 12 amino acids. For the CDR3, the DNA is TGTGCCAGCAGTTATGGCGAGGCTGGCTACACCTTC. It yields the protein CASSYGEAGYTF.

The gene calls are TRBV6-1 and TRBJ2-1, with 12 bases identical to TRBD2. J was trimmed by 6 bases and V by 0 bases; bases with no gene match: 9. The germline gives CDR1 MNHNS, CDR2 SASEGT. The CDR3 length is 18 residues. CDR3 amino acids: CASSEAVLGLAGSNEQFF. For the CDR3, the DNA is TGTGCCAGCAGTGAAGCAGTTTTAGGACTAGCGGGGTCCAATGAGCAGTTCTTC.

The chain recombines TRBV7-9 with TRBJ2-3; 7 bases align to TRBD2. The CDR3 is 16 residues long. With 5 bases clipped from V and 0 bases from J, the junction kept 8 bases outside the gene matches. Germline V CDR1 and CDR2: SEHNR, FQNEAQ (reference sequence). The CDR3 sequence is CASSEAGRGSTDTQYF. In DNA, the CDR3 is TGTGCCAGCAGCGAAGCGGGGCGGGGGAGCACAGATACGCAGTATTTT.

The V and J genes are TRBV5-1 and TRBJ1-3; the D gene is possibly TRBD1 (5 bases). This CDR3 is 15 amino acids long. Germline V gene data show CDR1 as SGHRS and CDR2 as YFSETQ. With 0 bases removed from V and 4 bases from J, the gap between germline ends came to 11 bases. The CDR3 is CASSLARQSGNTIYF. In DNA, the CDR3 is TGCGCCAGCAGCTTGGCCCGACAGTCGGGAAACACCATATATTTT.

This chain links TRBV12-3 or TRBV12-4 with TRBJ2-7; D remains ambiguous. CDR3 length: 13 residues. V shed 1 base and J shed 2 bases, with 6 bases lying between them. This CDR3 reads CASSLDRTYEQYF. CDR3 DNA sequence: TGTGCCAGCAGTTTAGACAGAACCTACGAGCAGTACTTC.

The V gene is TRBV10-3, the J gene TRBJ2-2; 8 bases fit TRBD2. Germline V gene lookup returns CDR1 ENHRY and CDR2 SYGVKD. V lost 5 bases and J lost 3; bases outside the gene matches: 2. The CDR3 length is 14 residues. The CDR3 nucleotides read TGTGCCATCAGTCCAGCGGGAGACACCGGGGAGCTGTTTTTT. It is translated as CAISPAGDTGELFF.

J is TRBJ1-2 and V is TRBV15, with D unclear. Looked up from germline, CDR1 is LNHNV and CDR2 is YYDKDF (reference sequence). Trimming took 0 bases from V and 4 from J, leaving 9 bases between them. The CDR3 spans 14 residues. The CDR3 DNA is TGTGCCACCAGCAGAGATTACAGCCTCTATGGCTACACCTTC. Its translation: CATSRDYSLYGYTF.

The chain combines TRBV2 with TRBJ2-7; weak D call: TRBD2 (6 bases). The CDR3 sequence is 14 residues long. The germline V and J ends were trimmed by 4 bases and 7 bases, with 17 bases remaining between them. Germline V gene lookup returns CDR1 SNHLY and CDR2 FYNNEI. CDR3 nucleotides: TGTGCCAGCAGTGTTTTTGGAGGGGCGGGAGAGCAGTACTTC. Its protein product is CASSVFGGAGEQYF.

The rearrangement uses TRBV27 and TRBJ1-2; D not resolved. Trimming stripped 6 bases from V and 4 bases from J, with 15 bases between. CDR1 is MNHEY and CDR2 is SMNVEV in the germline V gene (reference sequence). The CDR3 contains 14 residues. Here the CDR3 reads CASSPKTPTYGYTF. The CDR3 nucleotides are TGTGCCAGCAGCCCGAAGACACCAACCTATGGCTACACCTTC.

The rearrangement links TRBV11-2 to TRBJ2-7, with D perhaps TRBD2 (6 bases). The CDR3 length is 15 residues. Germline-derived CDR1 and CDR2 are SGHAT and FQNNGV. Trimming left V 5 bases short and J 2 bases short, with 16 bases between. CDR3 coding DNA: TGTGCCAGCAGCGTACTGACCGGAGGGGCCTACGAGCAGTACTTC. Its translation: CASSVLTGGAYEQYF.

The CDR3 bases are TGTGCCAGCAGCCCCCACAAGAACACTGAAGCTTTCTTT. This encodes CASSPHKNTEAFF. The gene calls are TRBV7-3 and TRBJ1-1; unclear D gene. V was cut by 5 bases and J by 1 base, with 8 bases left in between. This CDR3 is built from 13 residues. Germline CDR1 SGHTA, CDR2 FQGTGA.

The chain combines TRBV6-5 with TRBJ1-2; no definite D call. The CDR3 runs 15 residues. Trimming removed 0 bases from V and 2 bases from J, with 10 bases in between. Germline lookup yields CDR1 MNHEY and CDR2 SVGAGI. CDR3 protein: CASSYSRVTNYGYTF. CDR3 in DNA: TGTGCCAGCAGTTACTCCCGGGTAACAAACTATGGCTACACCTTC.

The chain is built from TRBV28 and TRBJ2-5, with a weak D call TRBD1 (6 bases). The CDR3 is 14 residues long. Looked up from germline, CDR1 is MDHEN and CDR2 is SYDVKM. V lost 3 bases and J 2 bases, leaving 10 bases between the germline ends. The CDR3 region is CASSLDRGQETQYF. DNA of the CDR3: TGTGCCAGCAGTTTGGACAGAGGGCAAGAGACCCAGTACTTC.

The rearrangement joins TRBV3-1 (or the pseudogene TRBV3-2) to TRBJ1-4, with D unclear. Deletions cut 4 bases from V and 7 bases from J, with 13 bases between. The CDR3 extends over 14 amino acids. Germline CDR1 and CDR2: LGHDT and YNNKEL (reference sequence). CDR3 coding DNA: TGTGCCAGCAGCCCACGGGAGATGATTGAAAAACTGTTTTTT. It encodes CASSPREMIEKLFF.

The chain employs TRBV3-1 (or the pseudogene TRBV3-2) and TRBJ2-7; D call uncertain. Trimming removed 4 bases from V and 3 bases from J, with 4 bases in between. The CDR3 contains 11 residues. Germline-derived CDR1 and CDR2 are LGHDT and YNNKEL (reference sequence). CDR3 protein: CASSLNYEQYF. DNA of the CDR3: TGTGCCAGCAGCCTAAACTACGAGCAGTACTTC.

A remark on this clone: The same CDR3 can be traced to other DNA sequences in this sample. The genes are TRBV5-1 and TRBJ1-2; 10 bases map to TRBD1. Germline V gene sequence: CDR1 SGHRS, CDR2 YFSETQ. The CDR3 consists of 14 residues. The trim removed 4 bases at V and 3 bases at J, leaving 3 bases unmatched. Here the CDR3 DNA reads TGCGCCAGCAGCCTCGGGACAGGGGACTATGGCTACACCTTC. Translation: CASSLGTGDYGYTF.

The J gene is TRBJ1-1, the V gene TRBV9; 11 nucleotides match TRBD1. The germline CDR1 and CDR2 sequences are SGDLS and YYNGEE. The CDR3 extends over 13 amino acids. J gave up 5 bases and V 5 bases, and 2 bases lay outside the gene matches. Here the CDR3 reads CASRGDRGTEAFF. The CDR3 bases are TGTGCCAGCAGGGGGGACAGGGGGACTGAAGCTTTCTTT.

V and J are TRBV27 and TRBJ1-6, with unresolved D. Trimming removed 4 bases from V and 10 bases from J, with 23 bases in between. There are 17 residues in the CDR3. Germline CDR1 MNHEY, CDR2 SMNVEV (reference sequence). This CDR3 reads CASSSTAVLFGRSPLHF. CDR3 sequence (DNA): TGTGCCAGCAGTTCCACCGCGGTTCTCTTTGGCCGATCACCCCTCCACTTT.